The sequence of this T cell receptor (beta chain) was determined in a study of T cell responses to AZD1222 COVID-19 vaccine. This clone was picked up one time. V shed 4 bases and J 1 base; nucleotides not matched to a gene: 6. Germline values: CDR1 SGHTA, CDR2 FQGNSA. The CDR3 length is 16 residues. Some clones are missing from TCRdb's copy, which holds only in-frame ones; the method was immunoSEQ multiplex PCR. The sample consists of 84,000 or so clones, 85% to 90% of them appearing once. The sample here was peripheral blood, taken on day 0 of AZD1222 vaccination. The chain uses TRBV7-2 and TRBJ2-5, with TRBD1 matching over 10 bases. This sequence was found in an adult in good health. CDR3 nucleotide sequence: TGTGCCAGCAGCTACCCGACAGGGGGCTTCCAAGAGACCCAGTACTTC. Translating it yields CASSYPTGGFQETQYF.